This TCR beta chain was captured by sequencing in a study of cytomegalovirus exposure and HLA in healthy donors. About the study: Per a later analysis, the roughly 670 first-cohort and about 120 validation repertoires shared one platform. Points from the study as a whole: The investigators catalogued 164 TCR beta chains as cytomegalovirus-associated. Published work reported that the classifier diagnosed cytomegalovirus status with high specificity and sensitivity.

Sequencing was performed with immunoSEQ multiplex PCR; in TCRdb, only in-frame clones are kept and a portion is missing. This sample carries about 65,000 clones, approximately 94% of them seen once, and the ten largest clones take 4% to 5.5%. With regard to this clone: The target antigen is unknown.

Donors were drawn from the approximately 120-subject validation cohort, separate from the roughly 670-subject first cohort. Germline-derived CDR1 and CDR2 are LNHDA and SQIVND (reference sequence). The CDR3 extends over 15 amino acids. V lost 5 bases, J lost 5 bases, and 7 bases stayed unmatched. This TCR was sampled from a man between 18 and 35 years old in good health and CMV-seropositive. Sample: PBMCs. The J gene is TRBJ2-7, the V gene TRBV19; TRBD2 matches 12 bases. CDR3 bases: TGTGCCAGTAGTTCGCGACTAGCGGGAGTCCACGAGCAGTACTTC. Encoded protein: CASSSRLAGVHEQYF.